This record concerns one T cell receptor beta chain sequence. The sample originates from a study of response to subunit inactivated influenza vaccine. The CDR3 length is 15 residues. Losses at the gene ends were 3 bases for V and 3 bases for J; bases not matched to a gene: 10. Germline V gene sequence: CDR1 DFQATT, CDR2 SNEGSKA (reference sequence). TCRdb analysed the RT-PCR reads with MiXCR anew, one entry per CDR3 protein. The sample holds 550,000 to 800,000 distinct CDR3 sequences; approximately 15% are singletons and the top ten take less than 7%. The sequenced sample was PBMCs from blood, obtained 14 to 15 days before vaccination. The V call is TRBV20-1, the J call TRBJ2-5, with TRBD2 identical over 7 bases. This sequence originates from a man between 50 and 59 years old who received an inactivated influenza vaccine. CDR3 sequence reads: CSARTAREGKETQYF. CDR3 nucleotides: TGCAGTGCTAGGACCGCGAGGGAGGGAAAAGAGACCCAGTACTTC.